This is a list of T cell receptor beta chains from one sample in a study of blood T cell repertoires in COVID-19. The assay was immunoSEQ multiplex PCR, and TCRdb's table has in-frame clones only and misses some. The sample gives some 83,000 clones, about nine tenths of which show up once; roughly 0.43% is in the top ten. Sequences were obtained from peripheral blood. These receptors came from a man aged 60-69 years with acute or convalescent COVID-19. The CDR3 runs from the conserved cysteine through the conserved F or W. D genes are given only for firm matches. Expanded clones get a size class; other rows say once, few or many, or leave the size out.

V: TRBV24-1
J: TRBJ2-3
D: TRBD2
size: .
CDR3: CATSRRGISTDTQYF
DNA: TGTGCCACCAGTCGGCGGGGGATTAGCACAGATACGCAGTATTTT

V: TRBV18
J: TRBJ1-1
D: .
size: .
CDR3: CASSESGWETEAFF
DNA: TGTGCCAGCTCAGAATCCGGGTGGGAGACTGAAGCTTTCTTT

V: TRBV9
J: TRBJ2-1
D: TRBD1
size: .
CDR3: CASSPPGQGNNEQFF
DNA: TGTGCCAGCAGCCCGCCGGGACAGGGTAACAATGAGCAGTTCTTC

V: TRBV10-2
J: TRBJ1-5
D: .
size: once
CDR3: CASTGGQGNQPQHF
DNA: TGCGCCAGCACCGGGGGGCAGGGCAATCAGCCCCAGCATTTT

V: TRBV19
J: TRBJ1-5
D: TRBD1
size: .
CDR3: CASSTDRGINQPQHF
DNA: TGTGCCAGTAGTACCGACAGGGGGATCAATCAGCCCCAGCATTTT

V: TRBV19
J: TRBJ1-2
D: .
size: .
CDR3: CASSTGREGGYTF
DNA: TGTGCCAGTAGCACAGGCAGGGAGGGTGGCTACACCTTC

V: TRBV19
J: TRBJ1-5
D: .
size: .
CDR3: CASSIPGTSTIQPQHF
DNA: TGTGCCAGTAGTATTCCGGGAACGTCTACGATTCAGCCCCAGCATTTT

V: TRBV2
J: TRBJ1-5
D: .
size: .
CDR3: CASSEAGRFHSNQPQHF
DNA: TGTGCCAGCAGTGAAGCGGGCAGGTTCCATAGCAATCAGCCCCAGCATTTT

V: TRBV7-9
J: TRBJ2-5
D: TRBD1
size: .
CDR3: CASSLVLTGGASHKETQYF
DNA: TGTGCCAGCAGCTTAGTACTTACAGGGGGCGCCTCCCACAAGGAGACCCAGTACTTC

V: TRBV6-4
J: TRBJ2-3
D: TRBD2
size: .
CDR3: CASSEAGATDTRYF
DNA: TGTGCCAGCAGTGAAGCGGGAGCCACAGATACGCGGTATTTT

V: TRBV19
J: TRBJ1-1
D: TRBD1
size: .
CDR3: CASSDRERWKDTEAFF
DNA: TGTGCCAGCTCGGACAGGGAGAGGTGGAAGGACACTGAAGCTTTTTTT

V: TRBV6-5
J: TRBJ1-3
D: .
size: few
CDR3: CASGVGPGNTIYF
DNA: TGTGCCAGCGGCGTGGGTCCAGGGAACACCATATATTTT

V: TRBV6-6
J: TRBJ2-2
D: .
size: .
CDR3: CASNGQNTGELFF
DNA: TGTGCCAGCAATGGACAAAACACCGGGGAGCTGTTTTTT

V: TRBV7-9
J: TRBJ1-5
D: .
size: .
CDR3: CASSYASRGGNQPQHF
DNA: TGTGCCAGCAGTTATGCTTCCAGGGGTGGCAATCAGCCCCAGCATTTT